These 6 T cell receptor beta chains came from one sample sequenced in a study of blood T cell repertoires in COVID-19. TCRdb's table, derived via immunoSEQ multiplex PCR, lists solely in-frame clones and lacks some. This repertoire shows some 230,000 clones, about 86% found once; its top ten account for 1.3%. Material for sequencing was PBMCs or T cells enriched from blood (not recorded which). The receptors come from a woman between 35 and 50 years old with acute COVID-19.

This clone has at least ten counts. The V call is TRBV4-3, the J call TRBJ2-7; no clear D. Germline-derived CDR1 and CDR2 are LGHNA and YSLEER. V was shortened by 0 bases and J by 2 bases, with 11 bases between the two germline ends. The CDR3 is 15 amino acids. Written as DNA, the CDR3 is TGCGCCAGCAGCCAAGATTTCACACACACCTACGAGCAGTACTTC. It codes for CASSQDFTHTYEQYF.

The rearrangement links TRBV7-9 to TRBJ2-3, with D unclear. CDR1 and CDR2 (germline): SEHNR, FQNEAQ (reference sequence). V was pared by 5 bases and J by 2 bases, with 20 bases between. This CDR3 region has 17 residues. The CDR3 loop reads CASSLRILHIATDTQYF. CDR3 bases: TGTGCCAGCAGCCTGCGGATTCTCCACATTGCCACAGATACGCAGTATTTT.

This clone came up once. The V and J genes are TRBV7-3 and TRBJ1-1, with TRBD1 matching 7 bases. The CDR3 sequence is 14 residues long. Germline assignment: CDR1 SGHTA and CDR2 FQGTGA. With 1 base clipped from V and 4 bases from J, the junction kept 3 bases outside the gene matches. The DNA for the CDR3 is TGTGCCAGCAGCTTAAACCCAGGGGGCACTGAAGCTTTCTTT. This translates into CASSLNPGGTEAFF.

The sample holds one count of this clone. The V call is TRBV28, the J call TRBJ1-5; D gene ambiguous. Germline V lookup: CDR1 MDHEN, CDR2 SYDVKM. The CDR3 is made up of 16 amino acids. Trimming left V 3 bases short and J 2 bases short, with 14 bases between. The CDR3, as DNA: TGTGCCAGCAGTTTCAGGATCGTGTTTGGCAATCAGCCCCAGCATTTT. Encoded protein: CASSFRIVFGNQPQHF.

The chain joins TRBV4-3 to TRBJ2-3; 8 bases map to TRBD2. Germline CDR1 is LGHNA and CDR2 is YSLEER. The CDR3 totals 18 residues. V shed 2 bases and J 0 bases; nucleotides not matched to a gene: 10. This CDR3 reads CASSQFSEGLASTDTQYF. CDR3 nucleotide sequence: TGCGCCAGCAGCCAATTCTCAGAAGGACTAGCAAGCACAGATACGCAGTATTTT.

The CDR3 nucleotides are TGTGCCAGCAGTTTATCTGCGGGACAGGGGGCGACCGGGGAGCTGTTTTTT. Encoded protein: CASSLSAGQGATGELFF. The chain couples TRBV27 to TRBJ2-2; 12 bases are shared with TRBD1. The V gene's germline CDR1 is MNHEY and CDR2 SMNVEV (reference sequence). The CDR3 runs to 17 residues. The V gene end was trimmed by 0 bases and the J gene end by 5 bases; junction bases not matched to a gene: 4.